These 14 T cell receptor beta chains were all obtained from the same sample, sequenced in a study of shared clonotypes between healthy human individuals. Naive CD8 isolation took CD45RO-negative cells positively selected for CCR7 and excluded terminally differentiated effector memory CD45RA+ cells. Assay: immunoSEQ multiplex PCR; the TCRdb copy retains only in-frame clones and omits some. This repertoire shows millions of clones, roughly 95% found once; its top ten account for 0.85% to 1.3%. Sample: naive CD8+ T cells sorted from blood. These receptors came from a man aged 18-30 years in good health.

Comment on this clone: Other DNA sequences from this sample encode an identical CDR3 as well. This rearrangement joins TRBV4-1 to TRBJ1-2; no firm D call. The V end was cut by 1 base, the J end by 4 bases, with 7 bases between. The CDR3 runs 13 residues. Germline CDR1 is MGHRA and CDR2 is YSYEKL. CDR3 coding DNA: TGCGCCAGCAGCCAAGTAGGAGTCTATGGCTACACCTTC. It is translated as CASSQVGVYGYTF.

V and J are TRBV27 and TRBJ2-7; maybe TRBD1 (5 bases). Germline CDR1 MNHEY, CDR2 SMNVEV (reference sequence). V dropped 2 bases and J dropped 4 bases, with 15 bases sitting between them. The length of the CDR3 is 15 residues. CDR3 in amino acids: CASSLQGLLGYEQYF. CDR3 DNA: TGTGCCAGCAGTTTACAGGGTCTCCTGGGGTACGAGCAGTACTTC.

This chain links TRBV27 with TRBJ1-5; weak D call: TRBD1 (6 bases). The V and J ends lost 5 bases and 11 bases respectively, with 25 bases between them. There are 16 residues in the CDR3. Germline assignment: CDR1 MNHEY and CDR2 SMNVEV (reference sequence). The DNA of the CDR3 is TGTGCCAGCAGTCCGGGGCAGGGGTGGGTAATCGGGGCCCAGCATTTT. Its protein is CASSPGQGWVIGAQHF.

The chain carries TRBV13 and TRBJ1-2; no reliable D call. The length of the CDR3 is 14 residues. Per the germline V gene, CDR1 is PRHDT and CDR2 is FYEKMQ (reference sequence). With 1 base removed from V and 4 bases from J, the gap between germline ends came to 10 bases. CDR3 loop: CASSLAGLFYGYTF. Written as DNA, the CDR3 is TGTGCCAGCAGCTTAGCTGGACTGTTCTATGGCTACACCTTC. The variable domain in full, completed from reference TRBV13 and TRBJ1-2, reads AAGVIQSPRHLIKEKRETATLKCYPIPRHDTVYWYQQGPGQDPQFLISFYEKMQSDKGSIPDRFSAQQFSDYHSELNMSSLELGDSALYFCASSLAGLFYGYTFGSGTRLTVV.

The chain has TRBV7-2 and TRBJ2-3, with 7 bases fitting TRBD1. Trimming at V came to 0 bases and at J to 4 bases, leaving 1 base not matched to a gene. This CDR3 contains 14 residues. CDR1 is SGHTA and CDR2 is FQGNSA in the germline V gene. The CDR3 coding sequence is TGTGCCAGCAGCTTAGCCGGGACAGCAGATACGCAGTATTTT. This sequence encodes CASSLAGTADTQYF. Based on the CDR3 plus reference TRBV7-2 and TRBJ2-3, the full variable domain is GAGVSQSPSNKVTEKGKDVELRCDPISGHTALYWYRQSLGQGLEFLIYFQGNSAPDKSGLPSDRFSAERTGGSVSTLTIQRTQQEDSAVYLCASSLAGTADTQYFGPGTRLTVL.

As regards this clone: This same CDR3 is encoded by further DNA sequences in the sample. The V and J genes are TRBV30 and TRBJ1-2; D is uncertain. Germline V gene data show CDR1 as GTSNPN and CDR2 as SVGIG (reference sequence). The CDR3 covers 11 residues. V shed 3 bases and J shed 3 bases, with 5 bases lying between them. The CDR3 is CAWSRDYGYTF. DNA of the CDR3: TGTGCCTGGAGCCGGGACTATGGCTACACCTTC. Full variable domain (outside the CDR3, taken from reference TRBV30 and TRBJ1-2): SQTIHQWPATLVQPVGSPLSLECTVEGTSNPNLYWYRQAAGRGLQLLFYSVGIGQISSEVPQNLSASRPQDRQFILSSKKLLLSDSGFYLCAWSRDYGYTFGSGTRLTVV.

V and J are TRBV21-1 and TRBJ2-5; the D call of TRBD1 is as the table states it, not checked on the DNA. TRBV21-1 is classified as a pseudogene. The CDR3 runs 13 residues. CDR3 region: CASSLRWEETQYF. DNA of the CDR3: TGTGCCAGCAGCCTCAGGTGGGAAGAGACCCAGTACTTC.

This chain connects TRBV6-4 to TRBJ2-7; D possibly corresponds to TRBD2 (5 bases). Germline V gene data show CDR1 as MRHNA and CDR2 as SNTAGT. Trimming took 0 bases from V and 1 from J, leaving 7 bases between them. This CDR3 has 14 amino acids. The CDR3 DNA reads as TGTGCCAGCAGTGACTCGCCGGGATCCTACGAGCAGTACTTC. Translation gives CASSDSPGSYEQYF.

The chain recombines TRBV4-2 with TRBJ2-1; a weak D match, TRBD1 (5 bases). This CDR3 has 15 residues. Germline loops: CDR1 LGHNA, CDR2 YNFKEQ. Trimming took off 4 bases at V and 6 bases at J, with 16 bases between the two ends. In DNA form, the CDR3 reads TGTGCCAGCAGCCTTGACCCTAATCAGGGCAATGAGCAGTTCTTC. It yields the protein CASSLDPNQGNEQFF.

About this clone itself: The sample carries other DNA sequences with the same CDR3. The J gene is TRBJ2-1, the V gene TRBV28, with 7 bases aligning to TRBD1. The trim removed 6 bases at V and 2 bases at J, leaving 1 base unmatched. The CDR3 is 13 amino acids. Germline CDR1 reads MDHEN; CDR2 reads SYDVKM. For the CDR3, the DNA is TGTGCCAGCAGAGGGACAGCCTACAATGAGCAGTTCTTC. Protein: CASRGTAYNEQFF.

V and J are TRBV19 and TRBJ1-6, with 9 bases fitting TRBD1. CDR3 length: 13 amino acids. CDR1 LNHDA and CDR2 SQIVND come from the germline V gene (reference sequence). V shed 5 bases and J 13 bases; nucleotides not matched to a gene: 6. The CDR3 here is CASSPGQGFPLHF. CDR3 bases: TGTGCCAGTAGTCCGGGACAGGGCTTTCCCCTCCACTTT.

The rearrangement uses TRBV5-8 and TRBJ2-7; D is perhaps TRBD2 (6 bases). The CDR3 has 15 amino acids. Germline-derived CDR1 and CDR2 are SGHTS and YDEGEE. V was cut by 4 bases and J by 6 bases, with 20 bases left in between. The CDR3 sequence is CASSPGPGTFAEQYF. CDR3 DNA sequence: TGTGCCAGCAGCCCGGGTCCAGGGACTTTTGCCGAGCAGTACTTC. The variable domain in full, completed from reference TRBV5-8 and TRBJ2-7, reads EAGVTQSPTHLIKTRGQQATLRCSPISGHTSVYWYQQALGLGLQFLLWYDEGEERNRGNFPPRFSGRQFPNYSSELNVNALELEDSALYLCASSPGPGTFAEQYFGPGTRLTVT.

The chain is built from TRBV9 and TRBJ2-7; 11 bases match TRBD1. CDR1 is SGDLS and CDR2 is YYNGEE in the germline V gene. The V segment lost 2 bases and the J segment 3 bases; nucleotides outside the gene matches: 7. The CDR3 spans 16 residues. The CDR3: CASSVSSGTGGYEQYF. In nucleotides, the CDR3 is TGTGCCAGCAGCGTTTCCTCCGGGACAGGGGGCTACGAGCAGTACTTC.

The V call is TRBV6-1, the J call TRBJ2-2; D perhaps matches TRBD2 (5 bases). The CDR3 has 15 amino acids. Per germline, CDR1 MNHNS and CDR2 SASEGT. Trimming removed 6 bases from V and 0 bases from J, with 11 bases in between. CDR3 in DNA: TGTGCCAGCAGGGCGGGCTTCGCGAACACCGGGGAGCTGTTTTTT. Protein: CASRAGFANTGELFF.